This is a list of T cell receptor beta chains from one sample in a study of shared clonotypes between healthy human individuals. Assay used: immunoSEQ multiplex PCR; TCRdb lists only in-frame clones, some missing. Here the sample spans 2 million to 2.5 million clones, more than 85% being singletons. The sample was naive CD4+ T cells from PBMCs. These receptors were taken from a man between 18 and 29 years old in good health. Some clones in this sample may be carry-over from other donors' samples. The CDR3 runs from the conserved cysteine through the conserved F or W. D genes are given only for firm matches. Expanded clones get a size class; other rows say once, few or many, or leave the size out.

size,D,V,J,DNA,CDR3
NA,NA,TRBV7-9,TRBJ1-1,TGTGCCAGCAGCTTAGCGAGGCCGACGCAAGGTGGGGAAGCTTTCTTT,CASSLARPTQGGEAFF
NA,TRBD2,TRBV7-2,TRBJ2-7,TGTGCCAGCAGCTCGACAGCGGGAGGGTTTCGGGAGCAGTACTTC,CASSSTAGGFREQYF
NA,NA,TRBV5-1,TRBJ2-3,TGCGCCAGCAGTTTACTAGTCATCACAGATACGCAGTATTTT,CASSLLVITDTQYF
NA,TRBD2,TRBV7-9,TRBJ2-1,TGTGCCAGCAGCTTAGTTTCCCTAGCGGGCAGGGTCAATGAGCAGTTCTTC,CASSLVSLAGRVNEQFF
NA,TRBD1,TRBV28,TRBJ2-7,TGTGCCAGCAGTCAACTTACCGGGACAGAATACGAGCAGTACTTC,CASSQLTGTEYEQYF
NA,NA,TRBV7-3,TRBJ1-1,TGTGCCAGCAGCCCCACCTATTACACTGAAGCTTTCTTT,CASSPTYYTEAFF
NA,NA,TRBV6-6,TRBJ2-7,TGTGCCAGCAGTTATTTCCGGGATCCGGGGGTCGAGCAGTACTTC,CASSYFRDPGVEQYF
NA,NA,TRBV5-1,TRBJ2-2,TGCGCCAGCGGACACAGGGATGCGGGGGAGCTGTTTTTT,CASGHRDAGELFF
once,NA,TRBV28,TRBJ2-1,TGTGCCAGCAGTGGGAGCTACAATGAGCAGTTCTTC,CASSGSYNEQFF
NA,TRBD2,TRBV2,TRBJ2-3,TGTGCCAGCAGTAATGGGCTAGCGGGAAACACAGATACGCAGTATTTT,CASSNGLAGNTDTQYF
NA,NA,TRBV19,TRBJ2-2,TGTGCCAGTATTGACCCGGGGAACACCGGGGAGCTGTTTTTT,CASIDPGNTGELFF
NA,TRBD1,TRBV5-8,TRBJ2-3,TGTGCCAGCAGCTACACAGGGGGACCCCCCACAGATACGCAGTATTTT,CASSYTGGPPTDTQYF
NA,NA,TRBV6-5,TRBJ1-1,TGTGCCAGCAGTTACTCCCCCGCACTGAACACTGAAGCTTTCTTT,CASSYSPALNTEAFF
NA,NA,TRBV4-3,TRBJ2-5,TGCGCCAGCAGCCGCGGGACCCTGGGGGATCAAGAGACCCAGTACTTC,CASSRGTLGDQETQYF
NA,NA,TRBV19,TRBJ1-5,TGTGCCAGTAGTGACAGGTCGGGCAATCAGCCCCAGCATTTT,CASSDRSGNQPQHF
NA,NA,TRBV7-2,TRBJ1-3,TGTGCCAGCAGCTTAGGTGTGGGCTACTCTGGAAACACCATATATTTT,CASSLGVGYSGNTIYF
NA,NA,TRBV28,TRBJ1-5,TGTGCCAGCAGTCCCCTCCAGTGGGGCTTCAATCCAAATCAGCCCCAGCATTTT,CASSPLQWGFNPNQPQHF
NA,TRBD1,TRBV5-8,TRBJ2-2,TGTGCCAGCAGCTGGGATTTCCTAACAGGGGCTGGGGAGCTGTTTTTT,CASSWDFLTGAGELFF
NA,NA,TRBV7-9,TRBJ1-1,TGTGCCAGCCGGACCGACATCTCCTTTGGGGGGAACACTGAAGCTTTCTTT,CASRTDISFGGNTEAFF
NA,NA,TRBV4-2,TRBJ1-3,TGTGCCAGCAGCCTTAGACGGGAGGCCTCTGGAAACACCATATATTTT,CASSLRREASGNTIYF
NA,NA,TRBV6-6,TRBJ1-1,TGTGCCAGCGGGCAGCCAGAGAACACTGAAGCTTTCTTT,CASGQPENTEAFF
few,NA,TRBV27,TRBJ1-2,TGTGCCAGCAGTCCTTATTTCAACTATGGCTACACCTTC,CASSPYFNYGYTF
NA,TRBD2,TRBV7-8,TRBJ2-2,TGTGCCAGCAGCACCTGGAGGCCGGGAGGCACCGGGGAGCTGTTTTTT,CASSTWRPGGTGELFF
NA,TRBD2,TRBV7-3,TRBJ2-4,TGTGCCAGCAGCTACCGACTAGCGGGACTCGTCCAAAACATTCAGTACTTC,CASSYRLAGLVQNIQYF
NA,NA,TRBV5-1,TRBJ2-3,TGCGCCAGCAGCTTGGAGGCAGGATCCCCCCCAGATACGCAGTATTTT,CASSLEAGSPPDTQYF
NA,NA,TRBV5-8,TRBJ2-4,TGTGCCAGCAGCTTGGTCGCGTTCAGGGGAAAGTACTTC,CASSLVAFRGKYF
NA,NA,TRBV28,TRBJ2-7,TGTGCCAGCAGTCTGTTCTATTACGAGCAGTACTTC,CASSLFYYEQYF
NA,NA,TRBV5-1,TRBJ2-7,TGCGCCAGCAGCCACGGGGCAGGGGGCGGGAGAATACTTAACTACGAGCAGTACTTC,CASSHGAGGGRILNYEQYF
NA,TRBD2,TRBV6-1,TRBJ2-6,TGTGCCAGCCTAGCGGATTACTCTGGGGCCAACGTCCTGACTTTC,CASLADYSGANVLTF
NA,NA,TRBV5-6,TRBJ2-3,TGTGCCAGCAGCTTGTCTGTGCGCAGAACCACAGATACGCAGTATTTT,CASSLSVRRTTDTQYF
few,NA,TRBV2,TRBJ1-4,TGTGCCACTCGGCGCACAGGGGAAAAACTGTTTTTT,CATRRTGEKLFF